This T cell receptor beta chain was profiled in a study of T cell repertoires in cytomegalovirus infection. Turning to the study itself: Indications of both CMV infection and matching HLA type were provided by public TCR beta signatures.

Study outcomes and limitations: There were HLA-C-restricted CMV-specific TCR beta clonotypes dominating the ex vivo response. CMV carriers having the relevant HLA were flagged by cumulative public TCR beta family frequency.

TCRdb independently ran MiXCR on the reads; one entry per CDR3 protein. The data contain about 680,000 distinct CDR3 sequences, approximately 24% of them singletons. This clonotype was seen repeatedly, ten times or more. Its antigen is undetermined. Without the conserved terminal phenylalanine or tryptophan, this CDR3 likely stems from a read error. The limits of the CDR3 on the DNA are not certain, so only TCRdb's listed CDR3 is given. Sequencing used CD8+ T cells from PBMCs. The sequence came from a human donor in good health (CMV status not recorded). Some clones in this sample may be carry-over from other donors' samples.

CDR3 sequence: CASSSLVRQAFGS. V is TRBV7-9 and J is TRBJ2-3; TRBD1, the D gene given by the table, was not confirmed from the DNA. The CDR3 extends over 13 residues, inclusive of both ends. The germline V gene encodes CDR1 SEHNR and CDR2 FQNEAQ (reference sequence).